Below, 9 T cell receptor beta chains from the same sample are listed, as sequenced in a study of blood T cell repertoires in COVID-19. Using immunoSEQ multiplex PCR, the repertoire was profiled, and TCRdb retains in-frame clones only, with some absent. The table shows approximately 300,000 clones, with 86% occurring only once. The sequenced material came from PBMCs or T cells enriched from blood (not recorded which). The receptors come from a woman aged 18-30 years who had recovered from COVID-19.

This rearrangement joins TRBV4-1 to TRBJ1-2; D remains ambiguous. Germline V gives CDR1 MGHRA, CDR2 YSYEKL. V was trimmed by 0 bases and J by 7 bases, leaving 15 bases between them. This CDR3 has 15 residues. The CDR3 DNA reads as TGCGCCAGCAGCCAAGAAGGGATCCGGGGAGCTGGCTACACCTTC. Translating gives CASSQEGIRGAGYTF.

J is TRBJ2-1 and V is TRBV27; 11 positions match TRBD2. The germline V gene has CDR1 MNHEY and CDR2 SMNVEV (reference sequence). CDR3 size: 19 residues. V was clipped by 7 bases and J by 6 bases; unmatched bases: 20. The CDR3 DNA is TGTGCCAGCATCAACCTTGCTCGGGGAATAGCGGGAGGGGTCAATGAGCAGTTCTTC. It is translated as CASINLARGIAGGVNEQFF.

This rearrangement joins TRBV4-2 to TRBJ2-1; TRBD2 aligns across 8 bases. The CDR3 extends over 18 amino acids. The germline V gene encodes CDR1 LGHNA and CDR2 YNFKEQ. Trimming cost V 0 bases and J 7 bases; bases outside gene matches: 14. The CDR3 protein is CASSQEPGDSGTSNEQFF. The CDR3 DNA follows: TGTGCCAGCAGCCAAGAACCCGGTGATAGCGGGACTTCAAATGAGCAGTTCTTC.

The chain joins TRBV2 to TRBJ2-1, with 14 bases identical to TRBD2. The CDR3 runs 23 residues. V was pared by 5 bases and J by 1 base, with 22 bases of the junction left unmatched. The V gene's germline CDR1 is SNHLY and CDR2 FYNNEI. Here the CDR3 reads CASSQLLSAGTSGSRHSYNEQFF. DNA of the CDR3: TGTGCCAGCAGTCAACTACTATCAGCCGGGACTAGCGGGAGTAGGCATTCCTACAATGAGCAGTTCTTC.

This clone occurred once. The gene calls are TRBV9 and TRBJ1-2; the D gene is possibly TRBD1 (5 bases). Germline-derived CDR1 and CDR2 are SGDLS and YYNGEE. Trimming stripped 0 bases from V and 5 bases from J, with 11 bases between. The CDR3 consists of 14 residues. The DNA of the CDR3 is TGTGCCAGCAGCGTAGGGGGCCTCCCATATGGCTACACCTTC. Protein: CASSVGGLPYGYTF.

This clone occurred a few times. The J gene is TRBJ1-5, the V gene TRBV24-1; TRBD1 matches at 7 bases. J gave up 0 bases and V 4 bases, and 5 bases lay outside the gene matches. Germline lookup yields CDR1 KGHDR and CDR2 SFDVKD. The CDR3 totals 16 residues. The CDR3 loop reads CATSDPAGGSNQPQHF. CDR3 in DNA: TGTGCCACCAGTGACCCGGCAGGGGGTAGCAATCAGCCCCAGCATTTT.

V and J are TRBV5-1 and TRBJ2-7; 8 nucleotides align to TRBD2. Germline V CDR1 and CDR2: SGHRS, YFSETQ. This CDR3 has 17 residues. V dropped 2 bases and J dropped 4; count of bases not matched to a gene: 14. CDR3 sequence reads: CASSFGGSGIGIYEQYF. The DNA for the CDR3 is TGCGCCAGCAGCTTTGGGGGTAGCGGGATCGGTATATACGAGCAGTACTTC.

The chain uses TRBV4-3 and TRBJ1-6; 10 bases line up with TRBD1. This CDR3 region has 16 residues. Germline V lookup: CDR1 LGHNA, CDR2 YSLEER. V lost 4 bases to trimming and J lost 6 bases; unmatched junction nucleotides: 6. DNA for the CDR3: TGCGCCAGCAGCCCAGCCCGACAGGGGGCTAATTCACCCCTCCACTTT. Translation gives CASSPARQGANSPLHF.

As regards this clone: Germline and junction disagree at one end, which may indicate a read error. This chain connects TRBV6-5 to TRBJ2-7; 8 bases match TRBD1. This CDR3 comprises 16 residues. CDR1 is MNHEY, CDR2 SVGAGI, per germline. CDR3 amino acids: CASSYQRGQASSEQYF. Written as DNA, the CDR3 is TGTGCCAGCAGTTACCAAAGGGGACAGGCGTCCTCCGAGCAGTACTTC.